This TCR beta chain was captured in a study of response to subunit inactivated influenza vaccine. CDR1 is SQVTM and CDR2 is ANQGSEA in the germline V gene. The CDR3 has 12 residues. TCRdb redid the calling of the RT-PCR reads with MiXCR, one entry per CDR3 protein. The sample lists under 500,000 distinct CDR3 sequences, about 10% occurring once. In this sample, this clonotype turned up a few times. An end of the junction does not agree with germline; a read error may underlie this. The genes are TRBV29-1 and TRBJ2-1; 9 bases align to TRBD1. The TCR sequence derives from a man aged 50 to 60 who received an inactivated influenza vaccine. Sequenced material: PBMCs from blood, taken 45 days after vaccination. This CDR3 is CSVVWVDRGRVF. The CDR3 DNA is TGCAGCGTTGTATGGGTAGACAGGGGGAGGGTCTTC.